The rows below give T cell receptor beta chains drawn from one sample of a study of chemoradiotherapy in HPV16-positive cancers. This table comes from immunoSEQ multiplex PCR, and its TCRdb copy is limited to in-frame clones, with some not included. The sample has 10,000 to 15,000 clones; 60% to 85% are singletons. Sample collection occurred from a patient who underwent chemoradiotherapy. These receptors were obtained from a human donor with HPV-associated anogenital cancer. Both conserved end residues are part of each CDR3. The D gene is left open where the match is weak. A row's size may be missing; if present it is once, few, many or a size class.

-	TRBD2	TRBJ2-7	TRBV4-3	CASSQVKRENYEQYF	TGCGCCAGCAGCCAAGTCAAGCGGGAGAACTACGAGCAGTACTTC
-	-	TRBJ1-1	TRBV9	CASSPRGSLNTEAFF	TGTGCCAGCAGCCCTCGAGGCTCATTGAACACTGAAGCTTTCTTT
-	TRBD2	TRBJ2-3	TRBV28	CASTPGGLIYF	TGTGCCAGCACGCCGGGAGGTCTAATATATTTT
-	TRBD1	TRBJ2-5	TRBV28	CASSLGTGTLGETQYF	TGTGCCAGCAGTTTAGGGACAGGGACTTTGGGGGAGACCCAGTACTTC
-	-	TRBJ2-6	TRBV18	CASSVFQGRTGANVLTF	TGTGCCAGCTCAGTATTTCAGGGGAGGACTGGGGCCAACGTCCTGACTTTC
-	-	TRBJ2-7	TRBV10-3	CAISESRLTYEQYF	TGTGCCATCAGTGAAAGTAGGCTTACCTACGAGCAGTACTTC
-	TRBD2	TRBJ2-1	TRBV28	CASSFSGLAAYNEQFF	TGTGCCAGCAGTTTCTCAGGACTAGCGGCCTACAATGAGCAGTTCTTC
-	-	TRBJ1-1	TRBV2	CASSEVRVDTEAFF	TGTGCCAGCAGTGAAGTGCGGGTCGACACTGAAGCTTTCTTT
-	-	TRBJ2-7	TRBV5-4	CASSPPGRSSYEQYF	TGTGCCAGCAGCCCCCCGGGACGGAGCTCCTACGAGCAGTACTTC
-	-	TRBJ1-1	TRBV6-5	CASSYGRGVVTEAFF	TGTGCCAGCAGTTACGGCAGGGGCGTTGTCACTGAAGCTTTCTTT
-	TRBD1	TRBJ2-1	TRBV5-8	CASSLTGTVWNEQFF	TGTGCCAGCAGCTTAACCGGGACAGTATGGAATGAGCAGTTCTTC
medium-sized	-	TRBJ1-2	TRBV19	CATRYGYTF	TGTGCCACTAGGTATGGCTACACCTTC
-	-	TRBJ2-3	TRBV19	CASSIGGRQADTQYF	TGTGCCAGTAGTATAGGTGGCCGTCAGGCAGATACGCAGTATTTT
-	-	TRBJ2-2	TRBV2	CASSEVRISNTGELFF	TGTGCCAGCAGTGAGGTTCGCATTTCGAACACCGGGGAGCTGTTTTTT
few	-	TRBJ2-1	TRBV4-1	CASSQQGDFLNEQFF	TGCGCCAGCAGCCAACAAGGGGACTTTTTAAATGAGCAGTTCTTC
-	TRBD1	TRBJ1-2	TRBV4-2	CASSQGDRASYGYTF	TGTGCCAGCAGCCAAGGGGACAGGGCGAGCTATGGCTACACCTTC
-	-	TRBJ2-1	TRBV25-1	CASSEGIRGTHNEQFF	TGTGCCAGCAGTGAAGGTATCAGGGGCACTCACAATGAGCAGTTCTTC
-	-	TRBJ2-3	TRBV4-1	CASSPGHTDTQYF	TGCGCCAGCAGCCCGGGACACACAGATACGCAGTATTTT
-	-	TRBJ1-6	TRBV9	CASSVVGADDSPLHF	TGTGCCAGCAGCGTAGTAGGGGCGGATGATTCACCCCTCCACTTT
few	-	TRBJ2-1	TRBV6-1	CASSERGEPYNEQFF	TGTGCCAGCAGTGAAAGGGGCGAACCATACAATGAGCAGTTCTTC
-	-	TRBJ1-4	TRBV19	CATKEGGSNEKLFF	TGTGCCACTAAGGAGGGGGGGTCTAATGAAAAACTGTTTTTT
-	-	TRBJ2-7	TRBV30	CAWSGGSYEQYF	TGTGCCTGGAGCGGTGGGTCCTACGAGCAGTACTTC
-	-	TRBJ1-3	TRBV6-5	CASSLGGSGNTIYF	TGTGCCAGCAGCCTAGGGGGTTCTGGAAACACCATATATTTT
once	-	TRBJ2-1	TRBV5-1	CASSLPALSSYNEQFF	TGCGCCAGCAGCTTACCAGCTTTGAGCTCCTACAATGAGCAGTTCTTC
few	-	TRBJ2-1	TRBV7-6	CASSLVNNEQFF	TGTGCCAGCAGCTTAGTTAACAATGAGCAGTTCTTC
medium-sized	-	TRBJ1-1	TRBV6-5	CASSYTRGNTEAFF	TGTGCCAGCAGTTACACTCGGGGGAACACTGAAGCTTTCTTT
-	TRBD2	TRBJ2-3	TRBV6-4	CASSDIAGGTDTQYF	TGTGCCAGCAGTGACATAGCGGGGGGCACAGATACGCAGTATTTT
-	-	TRBJ1-1	TRBV14	CASSQDRWPGPYTEAFF	TGTGCCAGCAGCCAAGACAGGTGGCCAGGACCTTACACTGAAGCTTTCTTT
-	TRBD1	TRBJ2-3	TRBV12-5	CASGLVQGGVADTQYF	TGTGCTAGTGGTTTGGTACAGGGGGGAGTCGCAGATACGCAGTATTTT
-	TRBD2	TRBJ2-1	TRBV9	CASSVDSGGQNNEQFF	TGTGCCAGCAGCGTAGATAGCGGGGGACAAAACAATGAGCAGTTCTTC
-	-	TRBJ2-5	TRBV7-3	CASSLLPLTGTQYF	TGTGCCAGCAGCTTACTTCCCCTTACTGGGACCCAGTACTTC
once	-	TRBJ1-1	TRBV7-2	CASSLVGTGFKGTEAFF	TGTGCCAGCAGCTTAGTTGGAACAGGATTTAAGGGGACTGAAGCTTTCTTT
-	-	TRBJ1-5	TRBV4-1	CASSQEGVNQPQHF	TGCGCCAGCAGCCAAGAAGGAGTCAATCAGCCCCAGCATTTT
-	-	TRBJ2-7	TRBV5-6	CASSPQGGNYEQYF	TGTGCCAGCAGCCCGCAGGGGGGGAACTACGAGCAGTACTTC
once	-	TRBJ1-1	TRBV6-6	CASSYLIGQLNTEAFF	TGTGCCAGCAGTTATTTAATTGGACAGTTGAACACTGAAGCTTTCTTT
-	TRBD2	TRBJ2-7	TRBV19	CASSRNRNRGTSGGYEQYF	TGTGCCAGTAGTAGAAACCGAAACAGAGGGACTAGCGGAGGCTACGAGCAGTACTTC
once	-	TRBJ2-7	TRBV7-9	CASSLGGNLGYEQYF	TGTGCCAGCAGCTTAGGTGGCAATCTAGGCTACGAGCAGTACTTC
few	-	TRBJ1-4	TRBV15	CATSRTGRNEKLFF	TGTGCCACCAGCAGGACAGGCCGTAATGAAAAACTGTTTTTT
-	TRBD2	TRBJ2-7	TRBV14	CASSPLGIFSGPSYEQYF	TGTGCCAGCAGCCCGTTAGGGATTTTTAGCGGGCCATCCTACGAGCAGTACTTC
once	-	TRBJ1-4	TRBV6-5	CASSYSDVQGKLFF	TGTGCCAGCAGTTACTCGGATGTACAGGGAAAACTGTTTTTT
few	-	TRBJ2-7	TRBV7-9	CASSLDRWEQYF	TGTGCCAGCAGCTTAGATAGGTGGGAGCAGTACTTC
-	-	TRBJ2-1	TRBV9	CASSVGPNSYNEQFF	TGTGCCAGCAGCGTAGGACCGAACTCCTACAATGAGCAGTTCTTC